A selection of T cell receptor beta chains follows, all from one sample in a study of OX40 agonist ivuxolimab in advanced cancers. Data came from immunoSEQ multiplex PCR; TCRdb stores just in-frame clones and leaves some out. The table has more than 65,000 clones, 75% to 90% seen once. The sequenced sample was CD4+ or CD8+ T cells sorted from blood, obtained in a trial of the OX40 agonist ivuxolimab. The receptors here all came from an adult with an advanced solid tumor such as melanoma, head and neck, liver or kidney cancer. The CDR3 runs from the conserved cysteine through the conserved F or W. Each record gives: J gene, D gene, clone size, CDR3 length, V gene, CDR3 DNA, CDR3 protein. D genes are given only for firm matches. Expanded clones are given a class, and other clones once, few, many or no size at all.

j_gene: TRBJ2-3
d_gene: .
abundance: .
len: 14
v_gene: TRBV30
CDR3nt: TGTGCCTGGAAGACTGGCTATAGCACAGATACGCAGTATTTT
CDR3aa: CAWKTGYSTDTQYF

j_gene: TRBJ1-5
d_gene: .
abundance: .
len: 14
v_gene: TRBV18
CDR3nt: TGTGCCAGCTCACTGACACTTAGCAATCAGCCCCAGCATTTT
CDR3aa: CASSLTLSNQPQHF

j_gene: TRBJ1-3
d_gene: .
abundance: .
len: 13
v_gene: TRBV9
CDR3nt: TGTGCCAGCAGCGCTACTCTAAGAGACACCATATATTTT
CDR3aa: CASSATLRDTIYF

j_gene: TRBJ2-7
d_gene: .
abundance: .
len: 16
v_gene: TRBV5-4
CDR3nt: TGTGCCAGCAGCTTGGGCTGGGGCACTCCAGCCTACGAGCAGTACTTC
CDR3aa: CASSLGWGTPAYEQYF

j_gene: TRBJ1-5
d_gene: .
abundance: .
len: 15
v_gene: TRBV19
CDR3nt: TGTGCCAGTAGTATAGGACAGTATAGCAATCAGCCCCAGCATTTT
CDR3aa: CASSIGQYSNQPQHF

j_gene: TRBJ1-1
d_gene: TRBD1
abundance: .
len: 13
v_gene: TRBV29-1
CDR3nt: TGCAGCGTCGGACAGGGGGGAGGGACTGAAGCTTTCTTT
CDR3aa: CSVGQGGGTEAFF

j_gene: TRBJ2-2
d_gene: TRBD1
abundance: .
len: 14
v_gene: TRBV28
CDR3nt: TGTGCCAGCAAGGACAGGGGGCCAACCGGGGAGCTGTTTTTT
CDR3aa: CASKDRGPTGELFF

j_gene: TRBJ2-2
d_gene: .
abundance: .
len: 15
v_gene: TRBV7-8
CDR3nt: TGTGCCAGCAGGTCCCGGAGGGCGAACACCGGGGAGCTGTTTTTT
CDR3aa: CASRSRRANTGELFF

j_gene: TRBJ1-5
d_gene: .
abundance: .
len: 16
v_gene: TRBV7-2
CDR3nt: TGTGCCAGCAGCTTGGGGGCGGCGGGGGAGGGTCAGCCCCAGCATTTT
CDR3aa: CASSLGAAGEGQPQHF

j_gene: TRBJ1-1
d_gene: .
abundance: .
len: 10
v_gene: TRBV6-5
CDR3nt: TGTGCCAGCAGGAGACTTAGGGCTTTCTTT
CDR3aa: CASRRLRAFF

j_gene: TRBJ2-3
d_gene: TRBD2
abundance: .
len: 17
v_gene: TRBV4-2
CDR3nt: TGTGCCAGCAGCCAAGTCGGGACTAGCGGTAGCACAGATACGCAGTATTTT
CDR3aa: CASSQVGTSGSTDTQYF

j_gene: TRBJ2-3
d_gene: .
abundance: .
len: 16
v_gene: TRBV11-3
CDR3nt: TGTGCCAGCAGCCCCGGGGGTAGCCGGAGCACAGATACGCAGTATTTT
CDR3aa: CASSPGGSRSTDTQYF

j_gene: TRBJ1-1
d_gene: .
abundance: .
len: 14
v_gene: TRBV7-2
CDR3nt: TGTGCCAGCAGCTCATTTGGGGTTGGCACTGAAGCTTTCTTT
CDR3aa: CASSSFGVGTEAFF

j_gene: TRBJ1-6
d_gene: .
abundance: few
len: 13
v_gene: TRBV2
CDR3nt: TGTGCCACTCTACCGGATGGGGATTCACCCCTCCACTTT
CDR3aa: CATLPDGDSPLHF

j_gene: TRBJ2-1
d_gene: TRBD2
abundance: .
len: 16
v_gene: TRBV6-5
CDR3nt: TGTGCCAGCAGTTACTCCCGGGGAGGGGTGTACAATGAGCAGTTCTTC
CDR3aa: CASSYSRGGVYNEQFF

j_gene: TRBJ1-2
d_gene: TRBD1
abundance: .
len: 13
v_gene: TRBV5-1
CDR3nt: TGCGCCAGCGGGACAGGGGGTTACTATGGCTACACCTTC
CDR3aa: CASGTGGYYGYTF

j_gene: TRBJ2-2
d_gene: .
abundance: .
len: 15
v_gene: TRBV7-9
CDR3nt: TGTGCCAGCAGCTTAGCTGGAAGGAACACCGGGGAGCTGTTTTTT
CDR3aa: CASSLAGRNTGELFF

j_gene: TRBJ1-1
d_gene: .
abundance: once
len: 14
v_gene: TRBV7-2
CDR3nt: TGTGCCAGCAGATCCGCGGGTGGGGGCACTGAAGCTTTCTTT
CDR3aa: CASRSAGGGTEAFF

j_gene: TRBJ2-4
d_gene: TRBD1
abundance: .
len: 16
v_gene: TRBV7-9
CDR3nt: TGTGCCAGCAGCAAGAACGACAGGGGAGCCAAAAACATTCAGTACTTC
CDR3aa: CASSKNDRGAKNIQYF

j_gene: TRBJ2-5
d_gene: .
abundance: .
len: 11
v_gene: TRBV7-2
CDR3nt: TGTGCCAGCAGCTTAACGGGGACCCAGTACTTC
CDR3aa: CASSLTGTQYF

j_gene: TRBJ2-1
d_gene: .
abundance: .
len: 12
v_gene: TRBV7-2
CDR3nt: TGTGCCAGCAGCTTAAGAAACAATGAGCAGTTCTTC
CDR3aa: CASSLRNNEQFF

j_gene: TRBJ2-2
d_gene: .
abundance: few
len: 14
v_gene: TRBV7-2
CDR3nt: TGTGCCAGCAGCAAATCACGGGGAGCCGGGGAGCTGTTTTTT
CDR3aa: CASSKSRGAGELFF